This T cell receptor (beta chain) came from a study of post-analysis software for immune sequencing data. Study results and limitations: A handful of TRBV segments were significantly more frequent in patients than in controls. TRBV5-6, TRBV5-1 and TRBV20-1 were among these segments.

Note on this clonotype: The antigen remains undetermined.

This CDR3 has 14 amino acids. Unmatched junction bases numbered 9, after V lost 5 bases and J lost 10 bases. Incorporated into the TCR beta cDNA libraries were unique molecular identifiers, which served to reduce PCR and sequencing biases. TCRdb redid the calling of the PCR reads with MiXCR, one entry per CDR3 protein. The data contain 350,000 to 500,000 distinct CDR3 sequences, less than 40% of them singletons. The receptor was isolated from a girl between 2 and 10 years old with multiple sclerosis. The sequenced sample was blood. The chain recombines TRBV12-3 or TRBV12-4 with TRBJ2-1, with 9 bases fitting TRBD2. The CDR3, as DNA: TGTGCCAGCAGTACATACGGGACTAGCACCGAGCAGTTCTTC. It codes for CASSTYGTSTEQFF.